This entry lists 12 T cell receptor beta chains sequenced from one sample in a study of T cell clonality in common variable immunodeficiency. Sequenced by immunoSEQ multiplex PCR; TCRdb stores in-frame clones only, minus some. In total the sample includes some 60,000 clones, none of them seen once. The sequencing input was peripheral blood mononuclear cells. The source of these receptors is a person between 18 and 75 years old in good health.

As regards this clone: With the read ending 3 residues before the CDR3 end, the germline J gene is used to fill in that end. The rearrangement uses TRBV19 and TRBJ2-1; 8 bases align to TRBD2. CDR1 LNHDA and CDR2 SQIVND come from the germline V gene (reference sequence). V lost 6 bases, J lost 0 bases, and 4 bases stayed unmatched. The CDR3 runs 15 residues. The CDR3 reads CASRTTSGSYNEQFF. The CDR3 bases that were read are TGTGCCAGTAGGACAACTAGCGGCTCCTACAATGAG. The full variable domain, with the rest looked up from reference TRBV19 and TRBJ2-1, is DGGITQSPKYLFRKEGQNVTLSCEQNLNHDAMYWYRQDPGQGLRLIYYSQIVNDFQKGDIAEGYSVSREKKESFPLTVTSAQKNPTAFYLCASRTTSGSYNEQFFGPGTRLTVL.

There are many counts of this clone. The CDR3 DNA, read in part, is TGTGCCAGCAGCCAAGATCGAGGCAGGAGTAATGATGGC. Protein product: CASSQDRGRSNDG. From start to end, the CDR3 is CASSQDRGRSNDGYTF. The chain uses TRBV4-2 and TRBJ1-2, with D unresolved. The observed sequence ends 3 residues before the CDR3 terminus, with the missing tail filled in from the germline J gene. The CDR3 spans 16 residues. Trimming shortened V by 0 bases and J by 6 bases, and 17 bases separated the two germline ends. CDR1 is LGHNA and CDR2 is YNFKEQ in the germline V gene.

Turning to this clone: The junction does not match germline at one end; this may be a read error. Sequencing ends 3 residues short of the CDR3 end; the germline J gene provides the rest. Other DNA variants within this sample encode the same CDR3. This rearrangement joins TRBV7-8 to TRBJ2-7; D gene ambiguous. This CDR3 spans 15 amino acids. The germline CDR1 and CDR2 sequences are SGHVS and FQNEAQ. The chain's CDR3 is CASRSDTALPYEQYF. CDR3 bases read: TGCGCCAGCAGATCTGACACCGCGCTTCCCTACGAG.

This clone was seen at least ten times. Read coverage stops 3 residues before the CDR3 terminus; the germline J gene supplies the remainder. The chain is built from TRBV20-1 and TRBJ1-4; D possibly corresponds to TRBD1 (6 bases). Germline CDR1 is DFQATT and CDR2 is SNEGSKA (reference sequence). This CDR3 region has 14 residues. Between the trimmed V and J ends, which lost 0 bases and 7 bases, there was a span of 12 bases. This chain's CDR3 is CSARDRRGGEKLFF. The covered CDR3 bases are TGCAGTGCTAGAGATCGGAGGGGGGGTGAAAAA.

Ten or more counts support this clone. The read ends 3 residues before the CDR3 terminus; that terminus is restored from the germline J gene. The gene calls are TRBV19 and TRBJ2-1; D is uncertain. CDR1 and CDR2 (germline): LNHDA, SQIVND (reference sequence). Trimming removed 2 bases at V and 4 bases at J, with 12 bases between. This CDR3 has 15 amino acids. The CDR3 spells CASSIIGYPYNEQFF. Incomplete CDR3 DNA: TGTGCCAGTAGTATAATAGGGTACCCGTACAATGAG.

This clone has ten or more counts. The CDR3 is cut off 3 residues early in the read; its end comes from the germline J gene. This chain links TRBV7-1 with TRBJ2-3, with TRBD2 matching over 16 bases. TRBV7-1 belongs to the ORF category, with a function that is uncertain. The CDR3 has 20 amino acids. V lost 2 bases and J lost 4; bases outside the gene matches: 12. CDR3 residues: CASSSFGDGTSGRAPDTQYF. The DNA read from the CDR3 is TGTGCCAGCAGCTCATTTGGGGACGGGACTAGCGGGAGGGCCCCAGATACG.

This clone has at least ten counts. The read gets to within 3 residues of the CDR3 end, and the germline J gene fills in the rest. V is TRBV7-8 and J is TRBJ1-6; D is ambiguous. CDR1 and CDR2 (germline): SGHVS, FQNEAQ. The length of the CDR3 is 13 residues. Trimming removed 10 bases at V and 7 bases at J, with 14 bases between. CDR3 bases read: TGTGCCAATGGACCAGCGGGAAATTCACCC. Amino acid sequence: CANGPAGNSP. Given in full, the CDR3 is CANGPAGNSPLHF. The entire variable domain, with the rest obtained from reference TRBV7-8 and TRBJ1-6, is as follows: GAGVSQSPRYKVAKRGQDVALRCDPISGHVSLFWYQQALGQGPEFLTYFQNEAQLDKSGLPSDRFFAERPEGSVSTLKIQRTQQEDSAVYLCANGPAGNSPLHFGNGTRLTVT.

This clone was counted at least ten times. With the read ending 3 residues before the CDR3 end, the germline J gene is used to fill in that end. This sample includes further DNA sequences coding for the same CDR3. This chain links TRBV5-1 with TRBJ2-5, with 9 nucleotides matching TRBD1. The germline CDR1 and CDR2 sequences are SGHRS and YFSETQ. J gave up 1 base and V 4 bases, and 2 bases lay outside the gene matches. The CDR3 runs 14 residues. Here the CDR3 reads CASSLGQGQETQYF. The CDR3 DNA, read in part, is TGCGCCAGCAGCCTGGGACAGGGCCAAGAGACC.

This clone has ten or more counts. The CDR3 end lies 3 residues beyond the end of the read and is filled in from the germline J gene. The V and J genes are TRBV20-1 and TRBJ2-7; 12 nucleotides agree with TRBD2. CDR3 length: 15 amino acids. CDR1 is DFQATT and CDR2 is SNEGSKA in the germline V gene (reference sequence). V was clipped by 3 bases and J by 5 bases; unmatched bases: 8. Incomplete CDR3 DNA: TGCAGTGCTAGGTTAGGACTAGCGGGAAAGGACGAG. It codes for CSARLGLAGKDE. In full, the CDR3 reads CSARLGLAGKDEQYF.

This clone was detected many times. The DNA ends 3 residues before the CDR3 does, and the rest of the CDR3 is filled in from the germline J gene. The V call is TRBV12-3 or TRBV12-4, the J call TRBJ1-5; TRBD1 matches 8 bases. The length of the CDR3 is 16 residues. The trim removed 2 bases at V and 2 bases at J, leaving 5 bases unmatched. CDR3 bases read: TGTGCCAGCAGTTTATCCCCGACAGGGGGCAATCAGCCC. This sequence encodes CASSLSPTGGNQP. The complete CDR3 sequence is CASSLSPTGGNQPQHF.

The table lists this clone with many counts. The read ends 3 residues early relative to the CDR3; the germline J gene fills the gap. This chain links TRBV5-4 with TRBJ2-5; TRBD1 is a possible D gene (5 bases). The CDR3 spans 15 residues. V was clipped by 0 bases and J by 4 bases, with 13 bases between them. Per the germline V gene, CDR1 is SGHNT and CDR2 is YYREEE (reference sequence). CDR3 sequence: CASSLEVTAIETQYF. CDR3 bases read: TGTGCCAGCAGCTTGGAGGTGACAGCTATAGAGACC.

This clone was counted between two and nine times. This may be a read error, as it is one base from a much larger clone. The sequence runs out 3 residues before the end of the CDR3; the remainder is reconstructed from the germline J gene. The V gene is TRBV11-2, the J gene TRBJ2-2; weak D call: TRBD1 (5 bases). CDR1 is SGHAT, CDR2 FQNNGV, per germline. This CDR3 spans 14 amino acids. V lost 1 base and J 3 bases, leaving 6 bases between the germline ends. The part of the CDR3 DNA that was read is TGTGCCAGCAGCTTAGTAGGGGACACCGGGGAG. Translating gives CASSLVGDTGE. The complete CDR3 protein is CASSLVGDTGELFF.